This passage covers 4 T cell receptor beta chains from one sample sequenced in a study of blood T cell repertoires in COVID-19. Clones were sequenced by immunoSEQ multiplex PCR, and TCRdb holds only the in-frame ones, with some missing. This sample has about 250,000 clones; about 82% occur once, and the top ten carry over 5.5%. What was sequenced was peripheral blood. All receptors derive from a woman aged 60 to 75 with active or convalescent COVID-19.

The chain is built from TRBV20-1 and TRBJ2-3; TRBD2 might be the D (6 bases). CDR1 DFQATT and CDR2 SNEGSKA come from the germline V gene (reference sequence). The CDR3 has 14 amino acids. Trimming left V 3 bases short and J 11 bases short, with 21 bases between. Written as DNA, the CDR3 is TGCAGTGCTAGTATCGGGGTTGGGGACTTAGGGCAGTATTTT. Amino acid sequence: CSASIGVGDLGQYF.

The genes are TRBV18 and TRBJ1-5; the match to TRBD1 covers 9 bases. Trimming at V came to 3 bases and at J to 0 bases, leaving 6 bases not matched to a gene. The CDR3 extends over 17 amino acids. The V gene's germline CDR1 is KGHSH and CDR2 LQKENI. The CDR3 DNA is TGTGCCAGCTCACCGAACCGACAGGGGGTTAGCAATCAGCCCCAGCATTTT. Translating it yields CASSPNRQGVSNQPQHF.

This clone was detected a few times. The genes are TRBV18 and TRBJ1-5; TRBD1 agrees at 9 bases. Germline assignment: CDR1 KGHSH and CDR2 LQKENI. V shed 2 bases and J 6 bases; nucleotides not matched to a gene: 8. The CDR3 is made up of 16 amino acids. CDR3 loop: CASSPSGQGTFQPQHF. Here the CDR3 DNA reads TGTGCCAGCTCACCATCGGGACAGGGAACCTTTCAGCCCCAGCATTTT.

The gene calls are TRBV10-3 and TRBJ2-3; D perhaps matches TRBD2 (5 bases). The CDR3 is made up of 13 amino acids. CDR1 ENHRY and CDR2 SYGVKD come from the germline V gene. V lost 4 bases and J lost 5, with 10 bases in between. For the CDR3, the DNA is TGTGCCATCAGTGGGGGAGAGCAAGATACGCAGTATTTT. Amino acids: CAISGGEQDTQYF.